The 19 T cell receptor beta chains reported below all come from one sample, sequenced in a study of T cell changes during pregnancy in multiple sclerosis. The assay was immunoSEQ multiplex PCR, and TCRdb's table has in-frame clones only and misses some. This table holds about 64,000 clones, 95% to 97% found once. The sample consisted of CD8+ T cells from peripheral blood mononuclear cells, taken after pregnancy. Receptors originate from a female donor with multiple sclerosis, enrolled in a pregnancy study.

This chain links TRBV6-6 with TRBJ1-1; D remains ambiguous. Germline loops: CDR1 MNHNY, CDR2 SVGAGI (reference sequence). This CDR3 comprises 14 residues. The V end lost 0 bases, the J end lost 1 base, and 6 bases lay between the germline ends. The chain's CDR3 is CASSYSEGNTEAFF. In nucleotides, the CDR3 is TGTGCCAGCAGTTACTCGGAGGGGAACACTGAAGCTTTCTTT.

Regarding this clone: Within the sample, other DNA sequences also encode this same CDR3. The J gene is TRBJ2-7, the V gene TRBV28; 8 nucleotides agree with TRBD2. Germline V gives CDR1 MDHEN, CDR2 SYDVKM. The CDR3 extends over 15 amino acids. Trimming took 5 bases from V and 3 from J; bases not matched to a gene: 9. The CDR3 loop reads CASSLEAGGYYEQYF. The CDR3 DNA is TGTGCCAGCAGTCTTGAGGCGGGAGGCTACTACGAGCAGTACTTC.

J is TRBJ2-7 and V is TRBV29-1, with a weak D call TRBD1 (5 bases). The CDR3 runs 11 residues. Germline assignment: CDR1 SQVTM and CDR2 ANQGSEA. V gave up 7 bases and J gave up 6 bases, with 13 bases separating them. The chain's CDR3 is CSANHQGEQYF. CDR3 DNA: TGCAGCGCCAACCACCAGGGCGAGCAGTACTTC.

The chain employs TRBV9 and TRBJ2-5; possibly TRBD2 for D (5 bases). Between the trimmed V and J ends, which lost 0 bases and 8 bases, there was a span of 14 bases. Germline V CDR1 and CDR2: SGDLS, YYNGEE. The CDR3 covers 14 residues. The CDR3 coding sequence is TGTGCCAGCAGCGTAGAGGGAGCCTCGGGAACCCAGTACTTC. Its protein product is CASSVEGASGTQYF.

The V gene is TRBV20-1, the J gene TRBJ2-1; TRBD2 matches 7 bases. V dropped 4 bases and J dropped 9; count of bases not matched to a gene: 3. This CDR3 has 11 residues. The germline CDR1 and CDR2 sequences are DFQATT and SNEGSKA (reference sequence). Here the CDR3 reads CSATSGAEQFF. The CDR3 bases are TGCAGTGCTACCAGCGGGGCTGAGCAGTTCTTC.

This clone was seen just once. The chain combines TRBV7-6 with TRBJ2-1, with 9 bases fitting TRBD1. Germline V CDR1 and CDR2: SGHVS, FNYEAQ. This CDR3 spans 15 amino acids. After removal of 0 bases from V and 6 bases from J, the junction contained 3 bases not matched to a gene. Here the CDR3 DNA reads TGTGCCAGCAGCTTAGCACAGGGGGCGGGCAATGAGCAGTTCTTC. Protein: CASSLAQGAGNEQFF.

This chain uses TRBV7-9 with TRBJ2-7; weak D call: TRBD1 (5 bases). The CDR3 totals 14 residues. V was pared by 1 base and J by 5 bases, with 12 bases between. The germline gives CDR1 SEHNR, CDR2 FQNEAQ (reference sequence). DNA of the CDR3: TGTGCCAGCAGCTTAGTAGCAGGGTTGGACGAGCAGTACTTC. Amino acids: CASSLVAGLDEQYF.

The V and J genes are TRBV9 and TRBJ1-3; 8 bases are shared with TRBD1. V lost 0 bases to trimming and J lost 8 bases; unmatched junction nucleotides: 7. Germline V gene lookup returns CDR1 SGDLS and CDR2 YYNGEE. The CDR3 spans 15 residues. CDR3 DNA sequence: TGTGCCAGCAGCGTAGACGGGACAGGACAAGACACCATATATTTT. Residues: CASSVDGTGQDTIYF.

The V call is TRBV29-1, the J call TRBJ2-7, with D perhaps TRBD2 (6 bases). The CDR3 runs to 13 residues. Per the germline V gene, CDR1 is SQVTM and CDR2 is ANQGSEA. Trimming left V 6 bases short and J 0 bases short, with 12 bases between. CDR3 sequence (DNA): TGCAGCGTATCGGGACTGAGCTCCTACGAGCAGTACTTC. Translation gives CSVSGLSSYEQYF.

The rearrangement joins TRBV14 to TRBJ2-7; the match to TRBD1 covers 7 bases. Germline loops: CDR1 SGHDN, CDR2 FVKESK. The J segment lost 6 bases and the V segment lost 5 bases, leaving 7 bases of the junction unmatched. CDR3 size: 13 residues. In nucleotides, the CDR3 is TGTGCCAGCAGCTGGACAGGCTCCAGCGAGCAGTACTTC. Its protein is CASSWTGSSEQYF. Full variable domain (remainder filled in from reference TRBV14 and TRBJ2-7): EAGVTQFPSHSVIEKGQTVTLRCDPISGHDNLYWYRRVMGKEIKFLLHFVKESKQDESGMPNNRFLAERTGGTYSTLKVQPAELEDSGVYFCASSWTGSSEQYFGPGTRLTVT.

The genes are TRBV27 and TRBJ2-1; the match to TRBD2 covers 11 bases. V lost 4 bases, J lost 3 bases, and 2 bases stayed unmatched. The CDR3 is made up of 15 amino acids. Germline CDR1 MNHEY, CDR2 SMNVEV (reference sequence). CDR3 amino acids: CASSSLAGGYNEQFF. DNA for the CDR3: TGTGCCAGCAGTTCGCTAGCGGGAGGCTACAATGAGCAGTTCTTC.

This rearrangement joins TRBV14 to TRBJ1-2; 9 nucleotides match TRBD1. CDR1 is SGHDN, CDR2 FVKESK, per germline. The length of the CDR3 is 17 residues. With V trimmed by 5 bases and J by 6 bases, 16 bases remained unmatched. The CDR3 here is CASSTGITSTGGHGYTF. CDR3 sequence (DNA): TGTGCCAGCAGCACCGGCATAACGTCGACAGGGGGTCATGGCTACACCTTC.

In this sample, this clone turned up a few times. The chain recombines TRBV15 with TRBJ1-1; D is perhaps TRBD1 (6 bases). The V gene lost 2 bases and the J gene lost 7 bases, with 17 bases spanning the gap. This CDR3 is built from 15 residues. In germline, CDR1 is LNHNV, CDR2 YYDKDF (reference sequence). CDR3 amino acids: CATSRLEQGRGEAFF. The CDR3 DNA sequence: TGTGCCACCAGCAGACTAGAGCAGGGGAGGGGTGAAGCTTTCTTT.

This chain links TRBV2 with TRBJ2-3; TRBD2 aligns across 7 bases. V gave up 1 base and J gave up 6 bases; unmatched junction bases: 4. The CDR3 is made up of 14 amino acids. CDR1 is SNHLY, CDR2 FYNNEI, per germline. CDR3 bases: TGTGCCAGCAGTGAAGGACTAGCAATGGATACGCAGTATTTT. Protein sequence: CASSEGLAMDTQYF.

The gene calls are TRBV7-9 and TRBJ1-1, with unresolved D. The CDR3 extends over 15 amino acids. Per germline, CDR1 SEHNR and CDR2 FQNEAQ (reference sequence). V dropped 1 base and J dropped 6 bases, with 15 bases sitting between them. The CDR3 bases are TGTGCCAGCAGCTTAGGGGGAGCAGAAAGGGCTGAAGCTTTCTTT. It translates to CASSLGGAERAEAFF.

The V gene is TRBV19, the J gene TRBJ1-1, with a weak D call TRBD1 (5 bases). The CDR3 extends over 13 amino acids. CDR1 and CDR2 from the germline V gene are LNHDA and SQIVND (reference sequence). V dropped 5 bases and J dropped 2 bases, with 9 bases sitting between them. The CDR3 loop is CASSLTGNTEAFF. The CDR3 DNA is TGTGCCAGTAGTTTAACAGGAAACACTGAAGCTTTCTTT.

Written as DNA, the CDR3 is TGCGCCAGCAGCCAGGACAGGGAGAGCCTAGCGGGAGTTTTAGGCTCCTACGAGCAGTACTTC. It encodes CASSQDRESLAGVLGSYEQYF. The chain uses TRBV4-1 and TRBJ2-7; TRBD2 agrees at 10 bases. The CDR3 is made up of 21 amino acids. J was trimmed by 0 bases and V by 3 bases; bases with no gene match: 20. CDR1 is MGHRA and CDR2 is YSYEKL in the germline V gene.

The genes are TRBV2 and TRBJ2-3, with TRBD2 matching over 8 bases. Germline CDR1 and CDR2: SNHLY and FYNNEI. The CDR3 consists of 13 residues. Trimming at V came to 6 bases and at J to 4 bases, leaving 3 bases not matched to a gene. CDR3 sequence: CASRAGGSDTQYF. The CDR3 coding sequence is TGTGCCAGCAGGGCGGGAGGATCAGATACGCAGTATTTT.

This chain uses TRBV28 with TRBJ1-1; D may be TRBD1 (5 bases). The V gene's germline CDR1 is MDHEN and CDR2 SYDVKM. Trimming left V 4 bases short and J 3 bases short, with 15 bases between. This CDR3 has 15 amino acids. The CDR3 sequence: CASSSRTHTHTEAFF. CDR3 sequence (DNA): TGTGCCAGCAGTTCGCGGACACATACTCACACTGAAGCTTTCTTT.